This TCR beta chain was identified during a study of CD8 T cells in Susac syndrome. V was shortened by 0 bases and J by 10 bases, with 8 bases between the two germline ends. The CDR3 sequence is 12 residues long. Germline assignment: CDR1 SGDLS and CDR2 YYNGEE. Findings and caveats of the study: The study admitted that it had a relatively small number of individuals in its TCR sequencing and HLA analysis.

As concerns this clonotype: What it binds is unknown.

The CD8+ and CD4+ T cells were isolated magnetically using a negative isolation approach, whereas the TEMRA cells were enriched by FACS. It was with random hexamers that roughly 0.5 to 1 ug RNA was reverse transcribed. The CDR3 of TCR beta was amplified by immunoSEQ multiplex PCR across 54 Vbeta and 13 Jbeta. TCRdb independently ran MiXCR on the immunoSEQ multiplex PCR reads; one entry per CDR3 protein. The table shows roughly 150,000 distinct CDR3 sequences, with about 95% occurring only once. The sequenced sample consisted of CD8+ T cells from PBMCs. The V gene is TRBV9, the J gene TRBJ2-1; no firm D call. The receptor's source is a human donor with multiple sclerosis. The CDR3 loop is CASSVVEEEQFF. For the CDR3, the DNA is TGTGCCAGCAGCGTAGTGGAAGAAGAGCAGTTCTTC.